The entry below describes one T cell receptor (beta chain). The antigen is undetermined. With 6 bases clipped from V and 4 bases from J, the junction kept 9 bases outside the gene matches. Germline CDR1 reads SGHRS; CDR2 reads YFSETQ. The CDR3 runs to 15 residues. The sample belongs to a study of neoadjuvant nivolumab and ipilimumab in lung cancer. Study-level information: The combination arm added day-1 ipilimumab 1 mg/kg to nivolumab 3 mg/kg on days 1, 15, 29. Points from the study as a whole: TCR richness and clonality were higher in tumors than adjacent uninvolved lung.

Data came from immunoSEQ multiplex PCR; TCRdb stores just in-frame clones and leaves some out. This table holds 30,000 or so clones, under 95% found once. The V and J genes are TRBV5-1 and TRBJ1-1; 10 nucleotides line up with TRBD1. The sequence was collected from an adult with non-small cell lung cancer. The sample was peripheral blood, taken after neoadjuvant nivolumab, alone or with ipilimumab, at or shortly before surgery. CDR3 in DNA: TGCGCCAGCACGGAGGTAGGACAGGGGGTCACTGAAGCTTTCTTT. It encodes CASTEVGQGVTEAFF. Variable domain in full (rest from reference TRBV5-1 and TRBJ1-1): KAGVTQTPRYLIKTRGQQVTLSCSPISGHRSVSWYQQTPGQGLQFLFEYFSETQRNKGNFPGRFSGRQFSNSRSEMNVSTLELGDSALYLCASTEVGQGVTEAFFGQGTRLTVV.